Given below is one T cell receptor beta chain in context. This entry belongs to a study of blood T cell repertoires in COVID-19. Study information: T cells, B-cell-depleted T cells, or PBMCs provided the cDNA or gDNA that served as material.

Authors' processing steps: Estimated nucleated cell counts came from reference gene primer amplification. The data were produced by immunoSEQ multiplex PCR, yet TCRdb's version contains in-frame clones alone and is incomplete. D and trimming were read from the DNA, whereas the V and J calls and clone size are those reported in that table. The table shows approximately 70,000 clones, with approximately 91% occurring only once. The CDR3 has 15 amino acids. Trimming took 2 bases from V and 7 from J; bases not matched to a gene: 7. Germline loops: CDR1 SGHTA, CDR2 FQGTGA. Sequenced material: peripheral blood. The rearrangement uses TRBV7-3 and TRBJ2-2; TRBD2 matches 7 bases. This clonotype was sampled from a human donor with active COVID-19. The donor label of this sample is uncertain. The CDR3 region is CASSLGLGELGELFF. In DNA, the CDR3 is TGTGCCAGCAGCTTAGGACTAGGGGAGCTCGGGGAGCTGTTTTTT.